Below, 4 T cell receptor beta chains from the same sample are listed, as sequenced in a study of shared clonotypes between healthy human individuals. Sequencing used immunoSEQ multiplex PCR; TCRdb keeps in-frame clones, though not all of them. Seen here are 2 million to 2.5 million clones, 95% observed once, and the top ten hold about 0.13%. Material for sequencing was naive CD4+ T cells sorted from blood. Subset meaning: CD45RA+ positively selected. The receptors were gathered from a man between 18 and 35 years old in good health.

This chain connects TRBV6-5 to TRBJ2-6, with D unclear. V was cut by 1 base and J by 4 bases, with 8 bases left in between. The germline V gene encodes CDR1 MNHEY and CDR2 SVGAGI. CDR3 length: 15 amino acids. The CDR3 DNA reads TGTGCCAGCAGTTACTTGTTTGGAGGGGCCAACGTCCTGACTTTC. Translated, it gives CASSYLFGGANVLTF.

The CDR3 loop reads CASSIGLAGGLDEQFF. DNA for the CDR3: TGTGCCAGTAGTATAGGGCTAGCGGGGGGGCTGGATGAGCAGTTCTTC. This rearrangement joins TRBV19 to TRBJ2-1, with 12 positions matching TRBD2. This CDR3 contains 16 residues. In germline, CDR1 is LNHDA, CDR2 SQIVND (reference sequence). With V trimmed by 1 base and J by 8 bases, 6 bases remained unmatched.

This clone was counted a single time. The chain employs TRBV10-1 and TRBJ2-5, with a weak D call TRBD1 (6 bases). The V end was cut by 4 bases, the J end by 5 bases, with 11 bases between. Per the germline V gene, CDR1 is WNHNN and CDR2 is SYGVQD (reference sequence). This CDR3 region has 13 residues. In DNA, the CDR3 is TGCGCCAGCAGTGCAGGGGCTCTGGAGACCCAGTACTTC. This translates into CASSAGALETQYF.

The table lists this clone with a few counts. V is TRBV5-1 and J is TRBJ1-6; D is perhaps TRBD1 (5 bases). CDR3 size: 14 residues. The germline V gene has CDR1 SGHRS and CDR2 YFSETQ. Trimming stripped 0 bases from V and 6 bases from J, with 7 bases between. The DNA for the CDR3 is TGCGCCAGCAGCTTGGTGGGGGTTAATTCACCCCTCCACTTT. It encodes CASSLVGVNSPLHF.